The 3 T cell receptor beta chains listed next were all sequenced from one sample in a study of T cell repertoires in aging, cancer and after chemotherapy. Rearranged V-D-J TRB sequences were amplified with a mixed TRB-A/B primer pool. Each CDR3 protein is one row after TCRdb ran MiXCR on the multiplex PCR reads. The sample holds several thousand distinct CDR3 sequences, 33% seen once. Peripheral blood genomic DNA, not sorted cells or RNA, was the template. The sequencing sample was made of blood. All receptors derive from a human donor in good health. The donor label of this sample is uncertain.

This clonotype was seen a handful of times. The CDR3, as DNA: TGTGCCAGCAGTGGTCCCGGGGGGCTGTATAATTCACCCCTCCACTTT. Protein product: CASSGPGGLYNSPLHF. The gene calls are TRBV6-1 and TRBJ1-6, with D possibly being TRBD1 (6 bases). The CDR3 totals 16 residues. Deletions cut 4 bases from V and 4 bases from J, with 14 bases between. In germline, CDR1 is MNHNS, CDR2 SASEGT.

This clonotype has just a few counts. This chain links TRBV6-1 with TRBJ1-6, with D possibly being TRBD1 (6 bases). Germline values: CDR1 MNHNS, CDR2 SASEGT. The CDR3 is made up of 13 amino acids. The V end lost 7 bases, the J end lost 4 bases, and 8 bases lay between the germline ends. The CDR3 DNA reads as TGTGCCAGCACGGACAGTTATAATTCACCCCTCCACTTT. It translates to CASTDSYNSPLHF.

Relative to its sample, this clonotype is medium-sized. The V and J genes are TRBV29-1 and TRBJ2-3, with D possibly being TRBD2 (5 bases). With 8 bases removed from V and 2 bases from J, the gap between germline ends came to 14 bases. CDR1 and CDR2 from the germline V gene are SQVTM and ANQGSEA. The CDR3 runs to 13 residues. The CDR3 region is CSIPGDYTDTQYF. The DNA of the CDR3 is TGCAGCATACCCGGGGATTACACAGATACGCAGTATTTT.